This entry lists 28 T cell receptor beta chains sequenced from one sample in a study of blood T cells in healthy people across ages. A sample-barcoded 5' primer and a J-beta primer mix were used in a second PCR of about 7 to 11 cycles. TCRdb redid the calling of the 5' RACE reads with MiXCR, one entry per CDR3 protein. The sample holds around 1,700,000 distinct CDR3 sequences, over 25% seen once. The sequenced material came from blood. Every receptor here comes from a woman in her twenties or thirties in good health.

The chain has TRBV11-2 and TRBJ2-1, with D perhaps TRBD1 (5 bases). Germline loops: CDR1 SGHAT, CDR2 FQNNGV. This CDR3 has 19 amino acids. V lost 5 bases to trimming and J lost 6 bases, with 29 bases between them. The chain's CDR3 is CASSHPRRQGQKGANEQFF. DNA for the CDR3: TGTGCCAGCAGCCATCCCCGGCGGCAGGGTCAGAAGGGCGCCAATGAGCAGTTCTTC. The whole variable domain, filled in from reference TRBV11-2 and TRBJ2-1, reads EAGVAQSPRYKIIEKRQSVAFWCNPISGHATLYWYQQILGQGPKLLIQFQNNGVVDDSQLPKDRFSAERLKGVDSTLKIQPAKLEDSAVYLCASSHPRRQGQKGANEQFFGPGTRLTVL.

The chain employs TRBV25-1 and TRBJ1-1; D is undetermined. V was pared by 1 base and J by 2 bases, with 8 bases between. This CDR3 contains 14 residues. Germline V gene lookup returns CDR1 MGHDK and CDR2 SYGVNS. The CDR3 bases are TGTGCCAGCAGTGAATCGGGCATTAACACTGAAGCTTTCTTT. As protein: CASSESGINTEAFF.

The CDR3, as DNA: TGTGCCAGCAGCTCCCCCCGGACAGGGGGCCCAGACTACGAGCAGTACTTC. It codes for CASSSPRTGGPDYEQYF. This chain connects TRBV7-9 to TRBJ2-7; 11 positions agree with TRBD1. The CDR3 runs to 17 residues. V was clipped by 4 bases and J by 3 bases; unmatched bases: 11. The germline gives CDR1 SEHNR, CDR2 FQNEAQ (reference sequence).

The sample holds many counts of this clonotype. This chain joins TRBV20-1 and TRBJ2-1; 10 bases align to TRBD2. This CDR3 has 13 residues. Per the germline V gene, CDR1 is DFQATT and CDR2 is SNEGSKA (reference sequence). V was pared by 3 bases and J by 9 bases, with 5 bases of the junction left unmatched. In DNA, the CDR3 is TGCAGTGCTAGGGCTAGCGGGAGCTTTGAGCAGTTCTTC. This sequence encodes CSARASGSFEQFF.

The chain is built from TRBV6-2 or TRBV6-3 and TRBJ1-5, with 8 bases aligning to TRBD1. J gave up 5 bases and V 6 bases, and 9 bases lay outside the gene matches. CDR1 is MNHEY, CDR2 SVGEGT, per germline. This CDR3 contains 15 residues. CDR3 coding DNA: TGTGCCAGCAGCCCGGGACAGGTTGAGGATCAGCCCCAGCATTTT. This sequence encodes CASSPGQVEDQPQHF.

CDR3 nucleotides: TGTGCCAGCAGTTACGTCGGACAGGGGATGACCGAGACCCAGTACTTC. Translating gives CASSYVGQGMTETQYF. The genes are TRBV6-5 and TRBJ2-5; 9 bases fit TRBD1. V shed 2 bases, J shed 5 bases, and the junction held 9 bases outside the gene matches. The CDR3 runs 16 residues. Germline values: CDR1 MNHEY, CDR2 SVGAGI.

The V gene is TRBV9, the J gene TRBJ1-3; 7 bases agree with TRBD1. This CDR3 region has 17 residues. Germline V CDR1 and CDR2: SGDLS, YYNGEE. V lost 2 bases, J lost 0 bases, and 8 bases stayed unmatched. The CDR3 sequence is CASSVTGQANSGNTIYF. CDR3 nucleotides: TGTGCCAGCAGCGTTACCGGACAGGCGAACTCTGGAAACACCATATATTTT. The variable domain in full, completed from reference TRBV9 and TRBJ1-3, reads DSGVTQTPKHLITATGQRVTLRCSPRSGDLSVYWYQQSLDQGLQFLIQYYNGEERAKGNILERFSAQQFPDLHSELNLSSLELGDSALYFCASSVTGQANSGNTIYFGEGSWLTVV.

This chain joins TRBV27 and TRBJ2-7; D remains unclear. Deletions cut 2 bases from V and 2 bases from J, with 13 bases between. From germline, CDR1 is MNHEY and CDR2 SMNVEV (reference sequence). The CDR3 extends over 15 amino acids. Here the CDR3 DNA reads TGTGCCAGCAGTTTAGTACTCGATAGGGCCTACGAGCAGTACTTC. Translation gives CASSLVLDRAYEQYF.

The V gene is TRBV7-2, the J gene TRBJ1-4, with 9 bases identical to TRBD1. The CDR3 runs to 15 residues. Unmatched junction bases numbered 6, after V lost 5 bases and J lost 5 bases. Germline lookup yields CDR1 SGHTA and CDR2 FQGNSA. The CDR3: CASSPPGQGNEKLFF. The CDR3 DNA sequence: TGTGCCAGCAGCCCCCCGGGACAGGGCAATGAAAAACTGTTTTTT.

In its sample, this clonotype was seen once. The chain employs TRBV5-6 and TRBJ1-1; D unclear. The CDR3 has 15 residues. Germline assignment: CDR1 SGHDT and CDR2 YYEEEE. Trimming took off 1 base at V and 1 base at J, with 11 bases between the two ends. CDR3 in amino acids: CASSLIERPNTEAFF. The DNA of the CDR3 is TGTGCCAGCAGCTTGATCGAACGGCCGAACACTGAAGCTTTCTTT.

There are many counts of this clonotype. V gene TRBV5-4 combines with J gene TRBJ2-4; the D call may be TRBD1 or TRBD2 (7 bases each). This CDR3 has 17 residues. The V end was cut by 4 bases, the J end by 3 bases, with 20 bases between. CDR1 is SGHNT, CDR2 YYREEE, per germline (reference sequence). The CDR3 loop is CASSRTRGPVGKNIQYF. The CDR3 region has the DNA TGTGCCAGCAGCAGGACTAGGGGGCCGGTGGGCAAAAACATTCAGTACTTC.

This chain connects TRBV12-3 or TRBV12-4 to TRBJ1-5, with 11 bases aligning to TRBD1. The CDR3 extends over 17 amino acids. With V trimmed by 4 bases and J by 5 bases, 10 bases remained unmatched. CDR3 sequence reads: CASSSVGQGAYHQPQHF. The CDR3 DNA reads TGTGCCAGCAGTTCGGTTGGACAGGGGGCGTATCATCAGCCCCAGCATTTT.

The genes are TRBV20-1 and TRBJ2-1, with a tentative D call TRBD2 (5 bases). This CDR3 contains 15 residues. The ends were cut back, 0 bases at V and 8 bases at J, with 17 bases in the middle. In germline, CDR1 is DFQATT, CDR2 SNEGSKA (reference sequence). CDR3 sequence (DNA): TGCAGTGCTAGAGATAGTGGAGGCCCGGCGGATGAGCAGTTCTTC. It yields the protein CSARDSGGPADEQFF.

Of note for this clonotype: A much larger clone lies one base from this, so it may be a read error. The gene calls are TRBV29-1 and TRBJ2-5; D is unclear. Germline V gene lookup returns CDR1 SQVTM and CDR2 ANQGSEA. The V gene lost 4 bases and the J gene lost 1 base, with 7 bases spanning the gap. The CDR3 covers 12 residues. The CDR3 coding sequence is TGCAGCGTTGGCCGGAGCCAAGAGACCCAGTACTTC. This codes for CSVGRSQETQYF.

This clonotype was recorded many times. This rearrangement joins TRBV10-3 to TRBJ2-7; 14 positions match TRBD2. Unmatched junction bases numbered 5, after V lost 6 bases and J lost 4 bases. CDR3 length equals 15 residues. Germline lookup yields CDR1 ENHRY and CDR2 SYGVKD. CDR3 coding DNA: TGTGCCATCAGAGCCGGGACTAGCGGGAGTTACGAGCAGTACTTC. It codes for CAIRAGTSGSYEQYF.

The gene calls are TRBV20-1 and TRBJ1-2; D is ambiguous. This CDR3 contains 12 residues. V lost 6 bases and J 8 bases, leaving 16 bases between the germline ends. Germline CDR1 and CDR2: DFQATT and SNEGSKA (reference sequence). This CDR3 reads CSAPRSLMGYTF. The DNA for the CDR3 is TGCAGTGCCCCCAGGTCTTTAATGGGCTACACCTTC.

V gene TRBV29-1 combines with J gene TRBJ1-1; D gene ambiguous. This CDR3 is built from 13 residues. Deletions cut 8 bases from V and 9 bases from J, with 22 bases between. Germline loops: CDR1 SQVTM, CDR2 ANQGSEA. In DNA form, the CDR3 reads TGCAGCACCTCCGGTCGCGAGCGACCCCAAGCTTTCTTT. It translates to CSTSGRERPQAFF.

The chain employs TRBV4-1 and TRBJ2-5; 7 bases are a match to TRBD1. This CDR3 is 16 amino acids long. Trimming cost V 4 bases and J 5 bases; bases outside gene matches: 13. CDR1 is MGHRA, CDR2 YSYEKL, per germline. CDR3 sequence reads: CASSLGQAHLGETQYF. CDR3 sequence (DNA): TGCGCCAGCAGCCTCGGACAGGCCCACCTGGGGGAGACCCAGTACTTC.

Worth noting for this clonotype: This may stem from a read error, because a much larger clone lies one nucleotide away. This chain uses TRBV7-3 with TRBJ2-1, with D unclear. The germline V gene encodes CDR1 SGHTA and CDR2 FQGTGA. The CDR3 totals 14 residues. The CDR3 coding sequence is TGTACCAGCAGCTTAAATCCTAGTGACAATGAGCAGTTCTTC. It is translated as CTSSLNPSDNEQFF.

This chain uses TRBV20-1 with TRBJ1-2; TRBD1 agrees at 10 bases. V shed 5 bases and J 4 bases; nucleotides not matched to a gene: 10. The CDR3 has 15 amino acids. Germline V gives CDR1 DFQATT, CDR2 SNEGSKA (reference sequence). CDR3 sequence (DNA): TGCAGTGCTTCCGGGACAGGGGTATCGGGCTATGGCTACACCTTC. It codes for CSASGTGVSGYGYTF.

This chain joins TRBV7-2 and TRBJ2-5, with TRBD2 as a possible D gene (5 bases). V was trimmed by 3 bases and J by 11 bases, leaving 19 bases between them. This CDR3 region has 14 residues. Looked up from germline, CDR1 is SGHTA and CDR2 is FQGNSA. The DNA for the CDR3 is TGTGCCAGCAGCTTCGATTCGGCCCCCGGGGAGCAGTACTTC. This gives the protein CASSFDSAPGEQYF.

This clonotype was picked up many times. This chain links TRBV10-2 with TRBJ2-3, with 8 bases identical to TRBD2. The germline CDR1 and CDR2 sequences are WSHSY and SAAADI. The length of the CDR3 is 14 residues. V lost 6 bases to trimming and J lost 5 bases; unmatched junction nucleotides: 7. The CDR3 bases are TGCGCCAGCAGCGTGAGCGGGGGAGGAGATACGCAGTATTTT. Encoded protein: CASSVSGGGDTQYF.

This clonotype was counted a few times. The CDR3 sequence is CASGALAVQETQYF. CDR3 coding DNA: TGTGCCAGCGGCGCCCTAGCGGTCCAAGAGACCCAGTACTTC. V is TRBV7-2 and J is TRBJ2-5, with 7 bases that match TRBD2. V was clipped by 8 bases and J by 1 base; unmatched bases: 7. This CDR3 is built from 14 residues. Germline CDR1 SGHTA, CDR2 FQGNSA.

This clonotype was seen ten or more times. This chain joins TRBV14 and TRBJ2-7; D remains ambiguous. Germline CDR1 reads SGHDN; CDR2 reads FVKESK. V was clipped by 3 bases and J by 2 bases, with 5 bases between them. CDR3 length: 12 amino acids. The CDR3 DNA sequence: TGTGCCAGCAGCCAGATCCCCTACGAGCAGTACTTC. Its translation: CASSQIPYEQYF.

Points on this clonotype: Its ends do not fully match the called genes, so a read error is possible. This chain connects TRBV7-2 to TRBJ2-4; D may be TRBD2 (6 bases). Per the germline V gene, CDR1 is SGHTA and CDR2 is FQGNSA. The CDR3 runs to 17 residues. The chain's CDR3 is CASSSEGLPSPKNIQYF. As DNA, the CDR3 is TGTGCCAGCAGCTCAGAGGGACTCCCCTCTCCCAAGAACATTCAGTACTTC.

The chain links TRBV5-5 to TRBJ2-1; D is unresolved. Between the trimmed V and J ends, which lost 2 bases and 5 bases, there was a span of 23 bases. The CDR3 runs to 18 residues. CDR1 and CDR2 from the germline V gene are SGHKS and YYEKEE (reference sequence). The CDR3 region has the DNA TGTGCCAGCAGCTTATCTAGGCCAGGAGAATTCTTAGACAATGAGCAGTTCTTC. Residues: CASSLSRPGEFLDNEQFF. Full variable domain (rest looked up from reference TRBV5-5 and TRBJ2-1): DAGVTQSPTHLIKTRGQQVTLRCSPISGHKSVSWYQQVLGQGPQFIFQYYEKEERGRGNFPDRFSARQFPNYSSELNVNALLLGDSALYLCASSLSRPGEFLDNEQFFGPGTRLTVL.

This clonotype appeared a few times. J is TRBJ2-1 and V is TRBV7-9, with 9 bases lining up with TRBD2. Germline CDR1 is SEHNR and CDR2 is FQNEAQ (reference sequence). The CDR3 sequence is 15 residues long. Unmatched junction bases numbered 8, after V lost 4 bases and J lost 7 bases. The CDR3 nucleotides read TGTGCCAGCAGCTCCACGGCGGGAGGGCCGAATGAGCAGTTCTTC. This sequence encodes CASSSTAGGPNEQFF. Variable domain in full (rest from reference TRBV7-9 and TRBJ2-1): DTGVSQNPRHKITKRGQNVTFRCDPISEHNRLYWYRQTLGQGPEFLTYFQNEAQLEKSRLLSDRFSAERPKGSFSTLEIQRTEQGDSAMYLCASSSTAGGPNEQFFGPGTRLTVL.

The chain uses TRBV12-3 or TRBV12-4 and TRBJ1-2; maybe TRBD1 (5 bases). This CDR3 is 18 amino acids long. Between the trimmed V and J ends, which lost 0 bases and 7 bases, there was a span of 24 bases. In DNA, the CDR3 is TGTGCCAGCAGTTTAGCCCCGCGCGGGTATTACAGGTTCTCTGGCTACACCTTC. Its protein product is CASSLAPRGYYRFSGYTF.